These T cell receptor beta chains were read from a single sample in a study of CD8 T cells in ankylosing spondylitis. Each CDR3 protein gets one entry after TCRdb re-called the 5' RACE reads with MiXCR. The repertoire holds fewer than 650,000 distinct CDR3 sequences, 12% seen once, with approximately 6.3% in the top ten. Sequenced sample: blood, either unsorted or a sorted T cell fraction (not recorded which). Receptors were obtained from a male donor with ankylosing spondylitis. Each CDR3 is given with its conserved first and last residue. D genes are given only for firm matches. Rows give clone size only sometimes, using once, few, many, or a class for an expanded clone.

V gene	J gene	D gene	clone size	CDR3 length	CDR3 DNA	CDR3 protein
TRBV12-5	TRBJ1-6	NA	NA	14	TGTGCTGTCGCCCGTAGCTCCTATAATTCACCCCTCCACTTT	CAVARSSYNSPLHF
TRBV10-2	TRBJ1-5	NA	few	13	TGCGCCAGCGGTGGGACATCAAATCAGCCCCAGCATTTT	CASGGTSNQPQHF
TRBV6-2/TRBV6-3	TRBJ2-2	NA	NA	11	TGTGCCAGCTTCTGGCCCGGGGAGCTGTTTTTT	CASFWPGELFF
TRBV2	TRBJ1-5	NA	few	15	TGTGCCAGCAGTGCCCCTGGGGGGCGCGGTCAGCCCCAGCATTTT	CASSAPGGRGQPQHF
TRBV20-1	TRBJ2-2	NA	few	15	TGCAGTGCTAGAGATCTTACTTTAGACACCGGGGAGCTGTTTTTT	CSARDLTLDTGELFF
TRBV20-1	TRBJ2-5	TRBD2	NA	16	TGCAGTGCTAACCCGGGACTAGCGGGAGGGCCGGAGACCCAGTACTTC	CSANPGLAGGPETQYF
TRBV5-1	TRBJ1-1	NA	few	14	TGCGCCAGCAGCTCCGCCACAGGGAACACTGAAGCTTTCTTT	CASSSATGNTEAFF
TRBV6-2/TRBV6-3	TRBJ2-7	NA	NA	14	TGTGCCAGCAGTTACTCGTTGGCAACCTACGAGCAGTACTTC	CASSYSLATYEQYF
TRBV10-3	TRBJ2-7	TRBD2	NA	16	TGTGCCATCAGTGAGTCAGAGGCGGGAGGAGGCTACGAGCAGTACTTC	CAISESEAGGGYEQYF
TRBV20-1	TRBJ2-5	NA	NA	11	TGCAGTGAGGGGAATAAGGAGACCCAGTACTTC	CSEGNKETQYF
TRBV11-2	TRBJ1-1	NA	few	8	TGTGCCAGCCCAACAGCTTTCTTT	CASPTAFF
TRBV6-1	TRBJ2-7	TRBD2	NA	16	TGTGCCAGCAGTGAGTCTTGGACTAGCGGGATGTACGAGCAGTACTTC	CASSESWTSGMYEQYF